The 13 T cell receptor beta chains below were found in one sample sequenced in a study of tumor-infiltrating lymphocytes in primary liver carcinoma. TCR beta cDNA was made from 450 to 550 ng total RNA with a constant-region primer. Three-round nested multiplex PCR performed with slightly modified ARM-PCR produced the TCR beta libraries. Running 9 to 11 cycles apiece, the first two PCR rounds relied on TRBV1-TRBV30 forward primers together with a C-beta reverse primer. TCRdb itself ran the multiplex PCR reads through MiXCR, one entry per CDR3 protein. This table holds 95,000 to 100,000 distinct CDR3 sequences, around 73% found once. Unsorted bulk tissue (20-30 mg) underwent RNA and DNA co-extraction. Sequencing was carried out using liver tumor tissue from sampling region 2. Subset meaning: tumor region T2, inferior pole. These receptors all stem from an older woman with primary liver carcinoma and hepatitis B virus infection.

About this clonotype itself: Because the CDR3 is missing its conserved closing phenylalanine or tryptophan, this is likely a read error. The chain employs TRBV11-2 and TRBJ2-5; the D is unclear. The CDR3 contains 14 residues. Germline-derived CDR1 and CDR2 are SGHAT and FQNNGV. The CDR3 region is CARSLESGPGTQYI. For the CDR3, the DNA is TGTGCCAGAAGCTTAGAATCTGGTCCCGGGACCCAGTACATC.

This clonotype has at least ten counts. This chain's CDR3 is CATRLRMNTEAFF. CDR3 nucleotide sequence: TGTGCCACCCGATTACGGATGAACACTGAAGCTTTCTTT. This chain links TRBV10-3 with TRBJ1-1, with D uncertain. Germline loops: CDR1 ENHRY, CDR2 SYGVKD. This CDR3 has 13 amino acids. The V gene lost 10 bases and the J gene lost 0 bases, with 12 bases spanning the gap.

Only a few counts were recorded for this clonotype. A single base separates this from a much larger clone, so it may be a read error. The chain carries TRBV30 and TRBJ2-1; 14 positions agree with TRBD2. Looked up from germline, CDR1 is GTSNPN and CDR2 is SVGIG (reference sequence). There are 15 residues in the CDR3. CDR3 DNA sequence: TGTACCTGGAGTGAGGGACTAGCGGGGGTCAATGAGCAGTTCTTC. Protein product: CTWSEGLAGVNEQFF.

In this sample, this clonotype turned up a few times. Being one base from a much bigger clone, this may be a read error. This chain joins TRBV6-2 or TRBV6-3 and TRBJ2-7; D not certain. CDR1 is MNHEY and CDR2 is SVGEGT in the germline V gene. CDR3 length equals 16 residues. The CDR3 sequence is CANSYDLSSLSYEQYF. Written as DNA, the CDR3 is TGTGCCAACAGTTACGACCTCTCCTCGCTCTCCTACGAGCAGTACTTC.

V is TRBV11-2 and J is TRBJ2-7; the D gene is possibly TRBD2 (6 bases). The CDR3 is made up of 16 amino acids. V gave up 4 bases and J gave up 6 bases, with 22 bases separating them. Germline-derived CDR1 and CDR2 are SGHAT and FQNNGV. CDR3: CASSYAGRTSGSEQYF. In nucleotides, the CDR3 is TGTGCCAGCAGCTACGCTGGGAGGACCTCAGGAAGCGAGCAGTACTTC.

As to this clonotype: A much more abundant neighbour one base away suggests this may be a read error. The chain has TRBV7-6 and TRBJ2-7; D is possibly TRBD1 (5 bases). The V and J ends lost 6 bases and 6 bases respectively, with 9 bases between them. The CDR3 extends over 11 amino acids. Germline CDR1 reads SGHVS; CDR2 reads FNYEAQ. In DNA, the CDR3 is TGTGCCAGCAGTTTAAGGGGCGAGCAGTACTTC. As protein: CASSLRGEQYF.

A word on this clonotype: The conserved phenylalanine or tryptophan normally closing the CDR3 is absent here, so this likely arose from a read error. The DNA is left out, because the CDR3 cannot be placed on it with certainty; the CDR3 is given as TCRdb lists it. V gene TRBV4-2 combines with J gene TRBJ1-4; TRBD1, the table's D call, lacks a check against the DNA. Counting both end residues, the CDR3 totals 16 amino acids. Germline CDR1 is LGHNA and CDR2 is YNFKEQ. This chain's CDR3 is CASSQDMGQGAEKQFY.

Concerning this clonotype: The junction departs from germline at one end; a sequencing error may be responsible. This chain uses TRBV6-1 with TRBJ2-3; D is unclear. The CDR3 runs 15 residues. Germline CDR1 reads MNHNS; CDR2 reads SASEGT. The CDR3 DNA reads as TGTGCCAGCAGTGAATCGGTGGGTCGCACAGATACGAAGTATTTT. Amino acid sequence: CASSESVGRTDTKYF.

The J gene is TRBJ2-5, the V gene TRBV29-1; the D is unclear. CDR1 SQVTM and CDR2 ANQGSEA come from the germline V gene. The CDR3 sequence is 13 residues long. V lost 6 bases to trimming and J lost 5 bases, with 16 bases between them. The CDR3 DNA reads TGCAGCGTCCGTACCAGGAGTTTGGAGACCCAGTACTTC. It translates to CSVRTRSLETQYF.

Many counts were recorded for this clonotype. The rearrangement joins TRBV7-9 to TRBJ2-3; 7 bases line up with TRBD2. This CDR3 is built from 13 residues. V was clipped by 4 bases and J by 7 bases; unmatched bases: 5. Germline CDR1 is SEHNR and CDR2 is FQNEAQ (reference sequence). In nucleotides, the CDR3 is TGTGCCAGCAGCTCCACTAGCGTAAATACGCAGTATTTT. It is translated as CASSSTSVNTQYF.

Remarks on this clonotype: One end of the junction does not line up with germline, which may come from a read error. This chain connects TRBV12-3 or TRBV12-4 to TRBJ2-5; D call uncertain. CDR3 length: 11 residues. The CDR3 reads CASSLVVTQYF. DNA for the CDR3: TGTGCCAGCAGTTTGGTGGTGACCCAGTATTTC.

About this clonotype: At one end, the junction sequence differs from germline, possibly due to a read error. The J gene is TRBJ2-7, the V gene TRBV4-1; possible D gene TRBD2, 6 bases. This CDR3 contains 13 residues. Germline V gene sequence: CDR1 MGHRA, CDR2 YSYEKL. The CDR3 reads CASSQQGGYEQYF. CDR3 nucleotides: TGCGCCAGCAGCCAACAGGGAGGATACGAGCAGTATTTC.

This clonotype is categorized as medium-sized (0.01 to 0.1%). J is TRBJ2-1 and V is TRBV11-3; unclear D gene. Germline values: CDR1 SGHNT, CDR2 YENEEA. The V and J ends lost 0 bases and 2 bases respectively, with 14 bases between them. The CDR3 has 17 amino acids. This chain's CDR3 is CASSLDPRSSAYNEQFF. CDR3 nucleotides: TGTGCCAGCAGCTTAGATCCAAGATCCTCTGCCTACAATGAGCAGTTCTTC.